This is a list of T cell receptor beta chains from one sample in a study of blood T cells in healthy people across ages. TCRdb called the 5' RACE reads again in MiXCR, with one record for every CDR3 protein. The sample contains 1.5 million to 2 million distinct CDR3 sequences, around half of which appear only once. The sequenced sample was blood. These receptors were taken from a woman aged 35 to 49 in good health. Both conserved end residues are part of each CDR3. The order of the fields is clone size, CDR3 length, J gene, V gene, D gene, CDR3 protein, CDR3 DNA. D genes are given only for firm matches. Clone size, where shown, is once, few, many, or a class for clones that have expanded.

>NA|14|TRBJ1-4|TRBV7-9|NA
CASSPTWGGEKLFF
TGTGCCAGCAGCCCCACTTGGGGGGGGGAAAAACTGTTTTTT
>NA|16|TRBJ2-7|TRBV20-1|TRBD1
CSAPRGQGAQYHEQYF
TGCAGTGCTCCGAGAGGACAGGGGGCGCAGTACCACGAGCAGTACTTC
>once|17|TRBJ2-7|TRBV24-1|TRBD2
CATSDSLSGGSSYEQYF
TGTGCCACCAGTGACTCGCTCAGCGGGGGCAGCTCCTACGAGCAGTACTTC
>NA|18|TRBJ2-6|TRBV13|TRBD1
CASSFGQGISSGANVLTF
TGTGCCAGCAGCTTCGGACAGGGAATAAGCTCTGGGGCCAACGTCCTGACTTTC
>few|15|TRBJ2-5|TRBV7-3|NA
CASSPARGNQETQYF
TGTGCCAGCAGCCCCGCCAGGGGTAATCAAGAGACCCAGTACTTC
>few|15|TRBJ2-3|TRBV2|TRBD2
CASSLAGGRQDTQYF
TGTGCCAGCAGTCTAGCGGGGGGGCGACAAGATACGCAGTATTTT
>NA|17|TRBJ2-7|TRBV5-5|NA
CASRLRWERVSSYEQYF
TGTGCCAGCAGGCTAAGGTGGGAGCGGGTGAGCTCCTACGAGCAGTACTTC
>NA|13|TRBJ2-7|TRBV5-1|NA
CASSLFSRYEQYF
TGCGCCAGCAGCTTGTTCAGTCGCTACGAGCAGTACTTC
>few|15|TRBJ2-3|TRBV7-2|NA
CASSQLPQGTDTQYF
TGTGCCAGCAGCCAACTACCCCAGGGCACAGATACGCAGTATTTT
>NA|15|TRBJ1-4|TRBV4-3|NA
CASSQAIGVEGKLFF
TGCGCCAGCAGCCAAGCGATAGGGGTTGAGGGAAAACTGTTTTTT
>NA|14|TRBJ2-5|TRBV6-6|NA
CASSPWGLQETQYF
TGTGCCAGCAGTCCGTGGGGACTCCAAGAGACCCAGTACTTC
>many|11|TRBJ2-7|TRBV6-6|NA
CASTGGGEQYF
TGTGCCAGCACTGGGGGAGGCGAGCAGTACTTC
>NA|12|TRBJ2-3|TRBV24-1|NA
CATQGEGDTQYF
TGTGCCACCCAGGGGGAGGGAGATACGCAGTATTTT
>NA|14|TRBJ2-1|TRBV12-3/TRBV12-4|TRBD1
CASRPGQGDNEQFF
TGTGCCAGCCGCCCGGGACAGGGGGACAATGAGCAGTTCTTC
>few|13|TRBJ2-5|TRBV3-1|NA
CASSPDGSETQYF
TGTGCCAGCAGCCCGGACGGAAGCGAGACCCAGTACTTC
>NA|10|TRBJ1-4|TRBV28|NA
CASHREKLFF
TGTGCCAGCCATCGGGAAAAACTGTTTTTT
>NA|14|TRBJ2-3|TRBV20-1|TRBD2
CSARAGGVTDTQYF
TGCAGTGCTAGAGCGGGGGGGGTCACAGATACGCAGTATTTT
>NA|15|TRBJ2-7|TRBV6-5|TRBD1
CASRPDRGPLYEQYF
TGTGCCAGCAGGCCGGACAGGGGGCCCCTTTACGAGCAGTACTTC
>NA|14|TRBJ2-5|TRBV5-1|NA
CASSFEGRWETQYF
TGCGCCAGCAGCTTTGAGGGCAGGTGGGAGACCCAGTACTTC
>few|13|TRBJ2-7|TRBV6-1|NA
CASSEAFSYEQYF
TGTGCCAGCAGTGAAGCTTTTAGCTACGAGCAGTACTTC
>NA|15|TRBJ2-7|TRBV18|NA
CASSPPGGRLYEQYF
TGTGCCAGCTCACCACCGGGCGGCAGACTCTACGAGCAGTACTTC
>NA|13|TRBJ1-5|TRBV20-1|NA
CSAFDRFNQPQHF
TGCAGTGCTTTCGACAGGTTCAATCAGCCCCAGCATTTT
>NA|15|TRBJ1-6|TRBV15|NA
CATSREGRVNSPFHF
TGTGCCACCAGCAGAGAGGGCAGGGTAAATTCACCCTTCCACTTT
>NA|14|TRBJ1-1|TRBV20-1|NA
CSARDVQGNTEAFF
TGCAGTGCTAGAGACGTACAGGGGAACACTGAAGCTTTCTTT
>many|16|TRBJ2-6|TRBV5-1|NA
CASSSTGGSGANVLTF
TGTGCCAGCAGTTCGACAGGAGGGTCTGGGGCCAACGTCCTGACTTTC
>few|15|TRBJ2-3|TRBV29-1|NA
CSVVLLYSSTDTQYF
TGCAGCGTTGTTCTTTTGTACTCTAGCACAGATACGCAGTATTTT
>NA|15|TRBJ2-3|TRBV6-2/TRBV6-3|NA
CASRTRDGFSDTQYF
TGTGCCAGCAGAACCCGCGATGGGTTCTCAGATACGCAGTATTTT
>NA|15|TRBJ1-1|TRBV12-3/TRBV12-4|TRBD1
CASSFPRTGSTEAFF
TGTGCCAGCAGTTTCCCAAGGACAGGGTCCACTGAAGCTTTCTTT
>NA|14|TRBJ2-5|TRBV6-2/TRBV6-3|NA
CASNPGSGLETQYF
TGTGCCAGCAATCCAGGGTCCGGGCTGGAGACCCAGTACTTC
>few|15|TRBJ2-7|TRBV6-6|TRBD1
CASSSPQGAGNEQYF
TGTGCCAGCAGTTCCCCACAGGGGGCCGGGAACGAGCAGTACTTC
>NA|16|TRBJ1-4|TRBV7-9|NA
CASSLRQGEKNEKLFF
TGTGCCAGCAGCTTAAGGCAGGGAGAGAAGAATGAAAAACTGTTTTTT
>NA|12|TRBJ1-5|TRBV15|NA
CATSSRNQPQHF
TGTGCCACCAGCAGCCGGAATCAGCCCCAGCATTTT
>NA|15|TRBJ2-7|TRBV7-2|TRBD2
CASSSLSGGAFEQYF
TGTGCCAGCAGCTCCCTTAGCGGGGGGGCCTTCGAGCAGTACTTC
>NA|15|TRBJ2-6|TRBV6-1|NA
CASSEFRPGANVLTF
TGTGCCAGCAGTGAATTCCGACCTGGGGCCAACGTCCTGACTTTC
>NA|15|TRBJ2-7|TRBV28|NA
CASRTPGSMAYEQYF
TGTGCCAGCAGAACCCCGGGGAGCATGGCCTACGAGCAGTACTTC
>NA|17|TRBJ2-7|TRBV6-5|TRBD2
CASSYLSGGSDSYEQYF
TGTGCCAGCAGTTACTTGAGCGGGGGGTCTGACTCCTACGAGCAGTACTTC
>NA|16|TRBJ1-1|TRBV7-9|TRBD1
CASSFRGALGDTEAFF
TGTGCCAGCAGCTTCAGGGGGGCGTTGGGGGACACTGAAGCTTTCTTT
>few|18|TRBJ2-1|TRBV12-3/TRBV12-4|TRBD2
CASSFTGGLAGWGNEQFF
TGTGCCAGCAGTTTTACAGGCGGACTAGCGGGATGGGGGAATGAGCAGTTCTTC
>NA|18|TRBJ2-3|TRBV18|TRBD1
CASSPGQGAIWSTDTQYF
TGTGCCAGCTCACCCGGACAGGGGGCGATTTGGAGCACAGATACGCAGTATTTT
>NA|14|TRBJ2-1|TRBV20-1|TRBD2
CSAQAGLDGNEQFF
TGCAGTGCACAAGCGGGACTAGACGGCAATGAGCAGTTCTTC
>few|13|TRBJ2-3|TRBV24-1|NA
CATSFQGPDTQYF
TGTGCCACCAGTTTCCAGGGACCAGATACGCAGTATTTT
>NA|13|TRBJ1-2|TRBV29-1|NA
CSVDTLANYGYTF
TGCAGCGTTGATACGTTGGCGAACTATGGCTACACCTTC
>NA|14|TRBJ1-4|TRBV12-3/TRBV12-4|NA
CASRKDSGNEKLFF
TGTGCCAGCAGGAAGGACAGTGGCAATGAAAAACTGTTTTTT
>many|16|TRBJ2-5|TRBV7-2|TRBD2
CASSRRLAGVQETQYF
TGTGCCAGCAGCAGACGACTAGCGGGGGTCCAAGAGACCCAGTACTTC
>few|17|TRBJ2-1|TRBV5-6|NA
CASSLGTDLISYNEQFF
TGTGCCAGCAGCTTGGGGACAGACTTGATCTCCTACAATGAGCAGTTCTTC
>NA|11|TRBJ2-1|TRBV28|NA
CASSVRVEQFF
TGTGCCAGCAGTGTACGGGTTGAGCAGTTCTTC
>NA|16|TRBJ2-1|TRBV12-3/TRBV12-4|TRBD1
CAGSLGRDRDPNEQFF
TGTGCCGGCAGTTTGGGCCGAGACAGGGACCCCAATGAGCAGTTCTTC
>few|15|TRBJ2-1|TRBV20-1|TRBD2
CSALGLAGGLDEQFF
TGCAGTGCCCTGGGACTAGCGGGGGGGCTCGATGAGCAGTTCTTC
>NA|13|TRBJ2-1|TRBV27|NA
CASSLHITNEQFF
TGTGCCAGCAGTTTACACATCACCAATGAGCAGTTCTTC
>NA|13|TRBJ1-6|TRBV28|NA
CLSASSYNSPLHF
TGTTTGTCTGCGAGCTCCTATAATTCACCCCTCCACTTT
>few|14|TRBJ2-3|TRBV12-3/TRBV12-4|NA
CASSPMAAMDTQYF
TGTGCCAGCAGTCCAATGGCGGCTATGGATACGCAGTATTTT
>NA|16|TRBJ2-5|TRBV13|TRBD2
CASNSGGLAVQETQYF
TGTGCCAGCAACTCCGGTGGACTAGCGGTGCAAGAGACCCAGTACTTC
>few|15|TRBJ2-7|TRBV15|NA
CATSRDREGAYEQYF
TGTGCCACCAGCAGAGATCGGGAGGGGGCTTACGAGCAGTACTTC
>few|16|TRBJ2-5|TRBV7-2|NA
CASSLFEARGQETQYF
TGTGCCAGCAGCTTGTTCGAAGCGAGGGGTCAAGAGACCCAGTACTTC